This passage covers 5 T cell receptor beta chains from one sample sequenced in a study of shared clonotypes between healthy human individuals (TCRdb year 2020). The method was the immunoSEQ multiplex PCR assay. TCRdb holds this immuneACCESS table with in-frame rearrangements only. Some clones are missing; in checked studies, unresolved V genes explain under half, and the rest has no known cause. The sample table lists roughly 2.5 million clones, around 90% of them with a count of one. More than 0.12% of the sample lies in the top ten. Sequenced material: naive CD4+ T cells sorted from blood. Explained via the paper, the cell subset or site label denotes: CD45RA+ positively selected. The receptor set was obtained from a man between 18 and 29 years old in good health.

A remark on this clone: One junction end disagrees with the germline gene, perhaps due to a read error. J is TRBJ1-1 and V is TRBV30, with D tentatively TRBD1 (5 bases). This CDR3 is built from 13 residues. Germline V CDR1 and CDR2: GTSNPN, SVGIG (reference sequence). CDR3 protein: CAWSVGLNAEAFF. Here the CDR3 DNA reads TGTGCCTGGAGTGTGGGGCTGAACGCTGAAGCTTTCTTT.

This clone was found a few times. This chain joins TRBV2 and TRBJ1-2, with TRBD1 identical over 7 bases. Trimming took 7 bases from V and 5 from J; bases not matched to a gene: 7. The CDR3 is 13 amino acids. Germline-derived CDR1 and CDR2 are SNHLY and FYNNEI. The CDR3 is CASIPTGKYGYTF. The CDR3 region has the DNA TGTGCCAGCATCCCGACAGGGAAATATGGCTACACCTTC.

This chain links TRBV19 with TRBJ1-5; the D is unclear. The germline V and J ends were trimmed by 0 bases and 7 bases, with 13 bases remaining between them. Germline CDR1 and CDR2: LNHDA and SQIVND (reference sequence). The CDR3 is made up of 15 amino acids. CDR3 sequence (DNA): TGTGCCAGTAGTATAGAGGGTGCCGCGGGCCAGCCCCAGCATTTT. It encodes CASSIEGAAGQPQHF.

This clone came up a few times. Other nucleotide sequences in the sample specify the same CDR3. V gene TRBV19 combines with J gene TRBJ1-5; 7 bases fit TRBD1. J lost 4 bases, V lost 8 bases, and 2 bases had no gene match. The CDR3 is 12 residues long. Germline assignment: CDR1 LNHDA and CDR2 SQIVND (reference sequence). The CDR3 here is CASGDSNQPQHF. CDR3 in DNA: TGTGCCAGTGGGGACAGTAATCAGCCCCAGCATTTT.

J is TRBJ1-1 and V is TRBV7-2; D call uncertain. In germline, CDR1 is SGHTA, CDR2 FQGNSA. Trimming shortened V by 4 bases and J by 2 bases, and 5 bases separated the two germline ends. The length of the CDR3 is 12 residues. CDR3 protein: CASSSRNTEAFF. CDR3 nucleotides: TGTGCCAGCAGCTCACGTAACACTGAAGCTTTCTTT.